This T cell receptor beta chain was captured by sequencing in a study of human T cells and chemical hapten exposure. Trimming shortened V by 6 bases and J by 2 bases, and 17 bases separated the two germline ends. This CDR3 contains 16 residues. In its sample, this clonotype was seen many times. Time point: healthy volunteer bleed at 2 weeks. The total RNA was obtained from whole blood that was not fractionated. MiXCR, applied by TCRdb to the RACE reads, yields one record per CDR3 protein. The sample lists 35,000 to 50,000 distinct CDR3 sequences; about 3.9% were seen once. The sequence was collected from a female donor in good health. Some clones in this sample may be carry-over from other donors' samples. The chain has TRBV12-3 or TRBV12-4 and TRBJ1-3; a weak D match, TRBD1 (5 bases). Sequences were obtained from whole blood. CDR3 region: CASRPAAGRTGNTIYF. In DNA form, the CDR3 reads TGTGCCAGCAGACCCGCGGCAGGGAGGACTGGAAACACCATATATTTT.